Listed below are T cell receptor beta chains from one sample, sequenced in a study of blood T cell repertoires in COVID-19. The assay was immunoSEQ multiplex PCR, and TCRdb's table has in-frame clones only and misses some. Counted here are some 96,000 clones, just over 90% occurring once; the ten biggest clones make up about 1.7%. The specimen sequenced was peripheral blood. Source of these receptors: a man aged 55 to 70 with acute or convalescent COVID-19. Each CDR3 is given with its conserved first and last residue. A D gene is named only where the DNA matches it firmly. Rows may omit the clone size; those that give it use once, few, many or a size class.

D	J	V	size	CDR3	DNA
TRBD1	TRBJ2-1	TRBV5-4	once	CASSSTGGEFF	TGTGCCAGCAGCTCGACAGGGGGGGAGTTCTTC
-	TRBJ1-1	TRBV30	-	CAWRETVGAAFF	TGTGCCTGGAGAGAAACAGTAGGGGCAGCTTTCTTT
TRBD2	TRBJ2-1	TRBV13	-	CASSSASGGALKDNEQFF	TGTGCCAGCAGCTCCGCTAGCGGGGGCGCGTTAAAGGACAATGAGCAGTTCTTC
-	TRBJ1-2	TRBV5-6	once	CASSSGSAHYGYTF	TGTGCCAGCAGTTCCGGGAGCGCGCACTATGGCTACACCTTC
-	TRBJ1-1	TRBV30	-	CAWSVLRTNTEAFF	TGTGCCTGGAGTGTACTGAGAACGAACACTGAAGCTTTCTTT
-	TRBJ2-5	TRBV6-5	-	CASSDPQGREETQYF	TGTGCCAGCAGCGACCCTCAGGGGAGGGAAGAGACCCAGTACTTC
-	TRBJ1-2	TRBV5-1	few	CASSLDPSGGYTF	TGCGCCAGCAGCTTGGACCCCTCGGGTGGCTACACCTTC
TRBD1	TRBJ1-2	TRBV5-1	-	CASSLAEGASGYTF	TGCGCCAGCAGCTTGGCCGAGGGGGCGAGTGGCTACACCTTC
-	TRBJ1-1	TRBV10-1	-	CASSSTGTNTEAFF	TGCGCCAGCAGTTCTACAGGGACGAACACTGAAGCTTTCTTT
TRBD1	TRBJ1-4	TRBV19	-	CASRPWTGHEKLFF	TGTGCCAGTAGACCTTGGACAGGGCATGAAAAACTGTTTTTT
TRBD2	TRBJ2-3	TRBV3-1/TRBV3-2	once	CASSASGGAADTQYF	TGTGCCAGCAGCGCTAGCGGGGGGGCTGCAGATACGCAGTATTTT
-	TRBJ1-2	TRBV3-1/TRBV3-2	-	CASSQTNYGYTF	TGTGCCAGCAGCCAAACAAATTATGGCTACACCTTC
-	TRBJ1-2	TRBV10-2	-	CASGLGLFYGYTF	TGCGCCAGCGGCCTCGGACTGTTCTATGGCTACACCTTC
-	TRBJ2-2	TRBV4-1	-	CASSQGLSSTGELFF	TGCGCCAGCAGCCAAGGGCTCAGTTCCACCGGGGAGCTGTTTTTT
TRBD1	TRBJ1-2	TRBV7-2	-	CASSLAVGQLYGYTF	TGTGCCAGCAGCTTAGCTGTGGGACAGCTTTATGGCTACACCTTC
-	TRBJ1-3	TRBV2	-	CASSGAGEDTIYF	TGTGCCAGCAGTGGGGCGGGGGAGGACACCATATATTTT
TRBD2	TRBJ2-3	TRBV9	-	CASSIPSGGQDTQYF	TGTGCCAGCAGCATCCCTAGCGGGGGGCAAGATACGCAGTATTTT
-	TRBJ1-1	TRBV20-1	-	CSASLGRYTEAFF	TGCAGTGCTAGTCTGGGGCGGTATACTGAAGCTTTCTTT
TRBD1	TRBJ1-2	TRBV18	-	CASSQLTGKGGYTF	TGTGCCAGCTCACAGTTGACAGGGAAGGGCGGCTACACCTTC
-	TRBJ1-1	TRBV7-9	-	CASSKGHIMNTEAFF	TGTGCCAGCAGCAAGGGACACATCATGAACACTGAAGCTTTCTTT
TRBD1	TRBJ2-1	TRBV28	-	CASSPSRGLGTGLDEQFF	TGTGCCAGCAGCCCATCGAGGGGCCTAGGGACAGGCCTTGATGAGCAGTTCTTC
-	TRBJ2-2	TRBV5-1	once	CASSWGLGGTGELFF	TGCGCCAGCAGCTGGGGGCTAGGCGGGACCGGGGAGCTGTTTTTT
TRBD1	TRBJ1-4	TRBV30	-	CAWAGQGEKLFF	TGTGCCTGGGCGGGACAGGGGGAGAAACTGTTTTTT
TRBD1	TRBJ1-3	TRBV4-1	once	CASSQTGTGAGNTIYF	TGCGCCAGCAGCCAAACCGGGACAGGGGCTGGAAACACCATATATTTT
TRBD2	TRBJ2-1	TRBV3-1/TRBV3-2	-	CASSIRLASWDNEQFF	TGTGCCAGCAGCATAAGACTAGCCAGCTGGGACAATGAGCAGTTCTTC
TRBD1	TRBJ2-5	TRBV13	-	CASSVTFRDRNPGTQYF	TGTGCCAGCAGCGTGACTTTCCGGGACAGGAACCCGGGGACCCAGTACTTC
-	TRBJ2-7	TRBV18	once	CASSPTRVEQYF	TGTGCCAGCTCACCAACCAGGGTAGAGCAGTACTTC
-	TRBJ1-1	TRBV6-5	-	CASSQARPEAFF	TGTGCCAGCAGTCAGGCACGGCCTGAAGCTTTCTTT
TRBD1	TRBJ1-2	TRBV19	once	CASTPTGGNGYTF	TGTGCCAGTACCCCGACAGGGGGAAATGGCTACACCTTC
-	TRBJ2-1	TRBV18	-	CASSPPGGARYNEQFF	TGTGCCAGCTCACCACCCGGAGGGGCGAGATACAATGAGCAGTTCTTC
TRBD1	TRBJ1-1	TRBV28	-	CASSLISTGGEVRNTEAFF	TGTGCCAGCAGTTTAATATCGACAGGGGGCGAGGTTAGGAACACTGAAGCTTTCTTT
-	TRBJ1-2	TRBV27	-	CATRRGDYGYTF	TGTGCCACCAGACGGGGTGACTATGGCTACACCTTC
TRBD1	TRBJ2-5	TRBV5-1	-	CASTLSGTGEETQYF	TGCGCCAGCACACTTTCCGGGACAGGGGAAGAGACCCAGTACTTC
-	TRBJ1-2	TRBV6-5	-	CASKWGTDSYGYTF	TGTGCCAGCAAATGGGGGACTGACAGCTATGGCTACACCTTC
-	TRBJ2-3	TRBV3-1/TRBV3-2	once	CASSQDTSTDTQYF	TGTGCCAGCAGCCAAGATACTAGCACAGATACGCAGTATTTT
TRBD1	TRBJ2-1	TRBV4-2	once	CASSQSPPGTGVGNEQFF	TGTGCCAGCAGCCAAAGCCCACCGGGGACAGGGGTAGGCAATGAGCAGTTCTTC
-	TRBJ1-2	TRBV10-3	-	CAISESGGAGYTF	TGTGCCATCAGTGAGTCGGGTGGGGCCGGCTACACCTTC
-	TRBJ1-4	TRBV5-1	-	CASAAGAPRW	TGCGCCAGTGCCGCTGGGGCCCCAAGGTGG
-	TRBJ1-5	TRBV6-5	-	CASSMDIANQPQHF	TGTGCCAGCAGCATGGACATAGCCAATCAGCCCCAGCATTTT
-	TRBJ1-1	TRBV5-6	-	CASSLMGEGTEAFF	TGTGCCAGCAGCTTGATGGGCGAAGGCACTGAAGCTTTCTTT
TRBD1	TRBJ1-1	TRBV5-4	-	CASRGDRVKTEAFF	TGTGCCAGCAGAGGGGACAGGGTGAAGACTGAAGCTTTCTTT
-	TRBJ1-1	TRBV14	-	CASSQDLTPGTEAFF	TGTGCCAGCAGCCAAGATCTTACCCCGGGGACTGAAGCTTTCTTT
-	TRBJ2-1	TRBV6-4	once	CASSVGANRIYNEQFF	TGTGCCAGCAGTGTGGGGGCAAACCGAATATACAATGAGCAGTTCTTC
TRBD1	TRBJ1-3	TRBV6-5	-	CASSRTGGGNTIYF	TGTGCCAGCAGTAGGACAGGGGGCGGAAACACCATATATTTT
-	TRBJ2-5	TRBV5-1	once	CASSLGQQETQYF	TGCGCCAGCAGCTTGGGACAACAAGAGACCCAGTACTTC
-	TRBJ1-6	TRBV5-1	-	CASSLDQGGSPLHF	TGCGCCAGCAGCTTGGATCAGGGTGGTTCACCCCTCCACTTT
-	TRBJ1-2	TRBV5-8	-	CASSLDRVYGYTF	TGTGCCAGCAGCTTGGACAGGGTTTATGGCTACACCTTC
-	TRBJ2-4	TRBV19	-	CASSIEGSWPAAKNIQYF	TGTGCCAGTAGTATAGAGGGCTCGTGGCCGGCCGCCAAAAACATTCAGTACTTC